This T cell receptor (beta chain) was identified during a study of T-cell reconstitution after alpha-beta-depleted transplantation in children. This CDR3 is 15 amino acids long. The germline V gene encodes CDR1 MGHRA and CDR2 YSYEKL. Trimming removed 0 bases from V and 3 bases from J, with 9 bases in between. During its preparation, the TCRbeta library received unique molecular identifiers. From the PCR reads, TCRdb called clonotypes with MiXCR, one entry per CDR3 protein. This sample has about 310,000 distinct CDR3 sequences, with roughly 25% found just once. The material sequenced was PBMCs, mostly from graft donor cells, taken 180 days after TCRalphabeta/CD19-depleted stem cell transplant. The chain combines TRBV4-1 with TRBJ1-3; no clear D gene. The sequence was collected from a male patient between 10 and 17 years old who had a stem cell transplant for acute lymphoblastic leukemia, so the T cells may come from the graft donor. This CDR3 is CASSQEGTHGNTIYF. The CDR3 DNA follows: TGCGCCAGCAGCCAAGAAGGTACTCATGGAAACACCATATATTTT.